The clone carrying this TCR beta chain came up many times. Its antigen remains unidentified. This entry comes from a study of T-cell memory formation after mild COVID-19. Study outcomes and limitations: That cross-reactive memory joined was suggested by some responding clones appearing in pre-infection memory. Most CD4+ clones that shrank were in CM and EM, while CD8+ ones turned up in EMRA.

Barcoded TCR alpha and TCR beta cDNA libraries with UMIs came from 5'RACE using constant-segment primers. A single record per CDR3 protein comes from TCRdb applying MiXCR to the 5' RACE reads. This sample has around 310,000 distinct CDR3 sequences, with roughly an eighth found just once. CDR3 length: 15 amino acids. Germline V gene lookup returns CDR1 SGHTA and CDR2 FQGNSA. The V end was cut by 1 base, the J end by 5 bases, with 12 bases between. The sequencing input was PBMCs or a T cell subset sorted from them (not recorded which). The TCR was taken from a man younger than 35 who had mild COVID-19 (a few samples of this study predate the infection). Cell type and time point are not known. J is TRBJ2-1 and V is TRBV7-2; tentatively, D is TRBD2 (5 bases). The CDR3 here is CASSLGPEAHNEQFF. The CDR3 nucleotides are TGTGCCAGCAGCTTAGGGCCGGAGGCACACAATGAGCAGTTCTTC.